This TCR beta chain was sequenced in a study of T-cell memory formation after mild COVID-19. Concerning this clonotype itself: Its antigen is not known.

General study points: Memory from before infection featured some responding clones, which suggests cross-reactive memory joined. CD4+ contracting clones lay mainly in CM and EM, CD8+ ones in EMRA.

cDNA libraries for TCR alpha and TCR beta, carrying sample barcodes and UMIs, came from 5'RACE with constant-segment primers. TCRdb independently ran MiXCR on the 5' RACE reads; one entry per CDR3 protein. This table holds about 180,000 distinct CDR3 sequences, under 20% found once. Germline V gene lookup returns CDR1 SGHRS and CDR2 YFSETQ. Trimming removed 4 bases at V and 5 bases at J, with 13 bases between. The CDR3 spans 13 residues. The chain is built from TRBV5-1 and TRBJ2-7; D gene ambiguous. The sequenced material came from PBMCs or a T cell subset sorted from them (not recorded which). This clonotype was sampled from an adult woman who had mild COVID-19 (a few samples of this study predate the infection). Cell type and time point are not known. The CDR3 reads CASSPVNGDEQYF. CDR3 sequence (DNA): TGCGCCAGCAGCCCCGTTAATGGCGACGAGCAGTACTTC.